This TCR beta chain was sequenced in a study of cytomegalovirus exposure and HLA in healthy donors. CDR1 SNHLY and CDR2 FYNNEI come from the germline V gene. Trimming took 5 bases from V and 4 from J; bases not matched to a gene: 8. The CDR3 is 15 residues long. The PCR ran on 60 Vbeta and 13 Jbeta primers. Clones were sequenced by immunoSEQ multiplex PCR, and TCRdb holds only the in-frame ones, with some missing. The sample table sets out approximately 27,000 clones. Sequenced sample: PBMCs. J is TRBJ2-3 and V is TRBV2; 8 bases are shared with TRBD1. The TCR comes from a young man in good health and CMV-seronegative. CDR3 amino acids: CASSWDRWGSDTQYF. For the CDR3, the DNA is TGTGCCAGCAGTTGGGACAGGTGGGGGTCAGATACGCAGTATTTT. Variable domain in full (rest from reference TRBV2 and TRBJ2-3): EPEVTQTPSHQVTQMGQEVILRCVPISNHLYFYWYRQILGQKVEFLVSFYNNEISEKSEIFDDQFSVERPDGSNFTLKIRSTKLEDSAMYFCASSWDRWGSDTQYFGPGTRLTVL.